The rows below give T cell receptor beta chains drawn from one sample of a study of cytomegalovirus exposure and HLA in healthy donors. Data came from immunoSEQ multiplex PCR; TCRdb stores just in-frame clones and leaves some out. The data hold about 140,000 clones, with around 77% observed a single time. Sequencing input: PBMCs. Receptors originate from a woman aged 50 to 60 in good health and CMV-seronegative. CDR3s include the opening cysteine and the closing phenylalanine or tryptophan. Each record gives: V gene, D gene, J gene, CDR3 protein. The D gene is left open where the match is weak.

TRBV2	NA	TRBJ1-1	CASSVWREVNTEAFF
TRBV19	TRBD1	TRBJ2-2	CASSITGALGELFF
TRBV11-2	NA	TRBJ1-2	CASSPQVPANYGYTF
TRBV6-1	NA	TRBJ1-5	CASSEWGGGIQHF
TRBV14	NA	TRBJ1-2	CASSQVRGQSYGYTF
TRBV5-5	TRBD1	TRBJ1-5	CASSPGQVISNQPQHF
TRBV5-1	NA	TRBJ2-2	CASYTNTGELFF
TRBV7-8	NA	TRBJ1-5	CASSLDGRRNQPQHF
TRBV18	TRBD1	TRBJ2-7	CASSGQNYEQYF
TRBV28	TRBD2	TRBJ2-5	CASSPIAGGSETQYF
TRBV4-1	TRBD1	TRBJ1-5	CASSQPLLGDRGSLNRAQHF